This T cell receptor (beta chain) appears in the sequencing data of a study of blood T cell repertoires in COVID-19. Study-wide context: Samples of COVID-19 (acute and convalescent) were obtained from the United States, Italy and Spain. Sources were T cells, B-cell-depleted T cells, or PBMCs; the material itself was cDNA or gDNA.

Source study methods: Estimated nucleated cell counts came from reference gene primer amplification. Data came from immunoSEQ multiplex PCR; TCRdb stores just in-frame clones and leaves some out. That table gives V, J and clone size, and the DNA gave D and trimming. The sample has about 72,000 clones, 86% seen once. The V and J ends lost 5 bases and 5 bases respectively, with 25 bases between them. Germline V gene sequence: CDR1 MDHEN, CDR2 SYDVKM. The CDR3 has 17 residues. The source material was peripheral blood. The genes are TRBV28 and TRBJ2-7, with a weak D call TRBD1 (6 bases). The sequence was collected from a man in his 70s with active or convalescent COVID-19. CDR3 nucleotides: TGTGCCAGCAGTCTTGGGCTCGACTTTCAGGGGATCAACGAGCAGTACTTC. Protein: CASSLGLDFQGINEQYF.